Listed here are 8 T cell receptor beta chains from one sample, sequenced in a study of shared clonotypes between healthy human individuals. Naive CD8 isolation took CD45RO-negative cells positively selected for CCR7 and excluded terminally differentiated effector memory CD45RA+ cells. The protocol was immunoSEQ multiplex PCR, while the TCRdb copy is restricted to in-frame clones and leaves out a portion. The sample has some 2 million clones; less than 95% are singletons. Sequenced sample: naive CD8+ T cells sorted from blood. The receptors here all came from a young man in good health.

The chain couples TRBV7-3 to TRBJ2-2; no reliable D call. This CDR3 comprises 14 residues. Trimming removed 5 bases at V and 3 bases at J, with 10 bases between. The germline CDR1 and CDR2 sequences are SGHTA and FQGTGA. The CDR3 reads CASSPIGDTGELFF. The CDR3 DNA is TGTGCCAGCAGCCCCATAGGCGACACCGGGGAGCTGTTTTTT.

The chain employs TRBV5-1 and TRBJ2-5, with D possibly TRBD2 on 6 matching bases. The germline gives CDR1 SGHRS, CDR2 YFSETQ. The ends were cut back, 2 bases at V and 0 bases at J, with 8 bases in the middle. The CDR3 consists of 14 residues. The CDR3 spells CASSFRDYQETQYF. In DNA, the CDR3 is TGCGCCAGCAGCTTCCGGGACTACCAAGAGACCCAGTACTTC.

For the CDR3, the DNA is TGTGCCAGCAGTTACGGGGTCAACAGGGTAGAGGGCTACACCTTC. It specifies CASSYGVNRVEGYTF. The V gene is TRBV6-6, the J gene TRBJ1-2; perhaps TRBD1 as D (6 bases). Germline CDR1 MNHNY, CDR2 SVGAGI (reference sequence). The CDR3 contains 15 residues. With 2 bases removed from V and 8 bases from J, the gap between germline ends came to 18 bases.

This sequence joins TRBV4-3 and TRBJ2-1, with TRBD2 matching over 8 bases. This CDR3 has 17 amino acids. The germline CDR1 and CDR2 sequences are LGHNA and YSLEER. V lost 0 bases to trimming and J lost 6 bases; unmatched junction nucleotides: 10. The CDR3 region is CASSQDAGTSLGNEQFF. For the CDR3, the DNA is TGCGCCAGCAGCCAAGACGCCGGGACTAGTTTGGGCAATGAGCAGTTCTTC.

The J gene is TRBJ2-7, the V gene TRBV7-6; unclear D gene. CDR1 is SGHVS, CDR2 FNYEAQ, per germline. The CDR3 has 14 residues. With 1 base removed from V and 0 bases from J, the gap between germline ends came to 7 bases. CDR3 sequence reads: CASSLGQNSYEQYF. CDR3 bases: TGTGCCAGCAGCTTAGGGCAGAACTCCTACGAGCAGTACTTC.

V gene TRBV2 combines with J gene TRBJ2-7, with TRBD2 identical over 12 bases. This CDR3 spans 15 amino acids. The ends lost 3 bases at V and 2 bases at J; junction bases unmatched: 2. The germline gives CDR1 SNHLY, CDR2 FYNNEI. Written as DNA, the CDR3 is TGTGCCAGCAGTGAGACTAGCGGGGGACCCTACGAGCAGTACTTC. As protein: CASSETSGGPYEQYF.

This chain joins TRBV19 and TRBJ2-6; D possibly corresponds to TRBD2 (6 bases). The CDR3 is 15 amino acids. V gave up 7 bases and J gave up 2 bases, with 12 bases separating them. Germline loops: CDR1 LNHDA, CDR2 SQIVND (reference sequence). The CDR3 DNA is TGTGCCAGTACCATATCGGGGGCTGGGGCCAACGTCCTGACTTTC. Its protein product is CASTISGAGANVLTF.

The V call is TRBV19, the J call TRBJ1-5; D uncertain. V lost 1 base to trimming and J lost 4 bases, with 8 bases between them. Germline-derived CDR1 and CDR2 are LNHDA and SQIVND (reference sequence). This CDR3 region has 14 residues. CDR3 sequence (DNA): TGTGCCAGTAGTATAGCACAGATTAATCAGCCCCAGCATTTT. This codes for CASSIAQINQPQHF.